Listed here are 10 T cell receptor beta chains from one sample, sequenced in a study of beta chain features in type 1 diabetes. The entirety of the isolated RNA underwent reverse transcription, so expressed TCRB transcripts were sequenced. Generated by immunoSEQ multiplex PCR, the TCRdb table keeps only in-frame clones and is missing some. Of 250,000 to 300,000 clones listed, 14% were seen once; the top ten hold 0.017%. Their antigen targets remain unknown. Study-level results: The study found moderately but significantly shorter TCRB CDR3s in all four CD4+ subsets of Type 1 diabetes patients.

Sequenced: naive CD4+ T cells from blood. The receptors originated from a man younger than 40 with type 1 diabetes.

The rearrangement links TRBV18 to TRBJ1-2, with D tentatively TRBD1 (6 bases). Germline-derived CDR1 and CDR2 are KGHSH and LQKENI. V was trimmed by 3 bases and J by 13 bases, leaving 15 bases between them. CDR3 length equals 12 residues. In nucleotides, the CDR3 is TGTGCCAGCTCACCCCAGGGGACCCTTTTCACCTTC. It encodes CASSPQGTLFTF.

The rearrangement joins TRBV28 to TRBJ1-2; tentatively, D is TRBD1 (5 bases). The CDR3 loop spans 12 amino acids. CDR1 and CDR2 from the germline V gene are MDHEN and SYDVKM. Trimming took off 4 bases at V and 8 bases at J, with 11 bases between the two ends. CDR3 nucleotides: TGTGCCAGCAGTTCAGGGTCCACAGGCTACACCTTC. Protein sequence: CASSSGSTGYTF.

This clone was detected a few times. The chain is built from TRBV7-9 and TRBJ2-7; D possibly corresponds to TRBD2 (6 bases). Per germline, CDR1 SEHNR and CDR2 FQNEAQ (reference sequence). The CDR3 runs 15 residues. Trimming cost V 5 bases and J 6 bases, with 20 bases left between them. The CDR3, as DNA: TGTGCCAGCAGCGCCTTGGGACCCCCCGGGGGCGAGCAGTACTTC. It translates to CASSALGPPGGEQYF.

This clone was detected a few times. The chain combines TRBV19 with TRBJ2-2; 9 nucleotides line up with TRBD1. Trimming removed 3 bases from V and 7 bases from J; junction bases left unmatched: 3. CDR1 is LNHDA and CDR2 is SQIVND in the germline V gene (reference sequence). The CDR3 runs to 14 residues. CDR3 sequence (DNA): TGTGCCAGTAGTATGGGGACAGGGCACGGGGAGCTGTTTTTT. It translates to CASSMGTGHGELFF.

This clone was seen a few times. J is TRBJ1-2 and V is TRBV30; D possibly corresponds to TRBD1 (5 bases). CDR1 is GTSNPN, CDR2 SVGIG, per germline (reference sequence). V gave up 5 bases and J gave up 1 base, with 11 bases separating them. The CDR3 extends over 13 amino acids. The CDR3 region has the DNA TGTGCCTGGGATACGGGGGGTAACTATGGCTACACCTTC. Its protein product is CAWDTGGNYGYTF.

There are a few counts of this clone. The chain carries TRBV27 and TRBJ1-4; D is unclear. This CDR3 has 13 residues. The germline gives CDR1 MNHEY, CDR2 SMNVEV (reference sequence). The V end lost 2 bases, the J end lost 6 bases, and 7 bases lay between the germline ends. The CDR3 reads CASSLQRDEKLFF. The DNA of the CDR3 is TGTGCCAGCAGTTTACAGAGGGATGAAAAACTGTTTTTT.

The genes are TRBV5-6 and TRBJ1-5; no definite D call. The V and J ends lost 3 bases and 4 bases respectively, with 5 bases between them. The CDR3 runs 12 residues. CDR1 and CDR2 from the germline V gene are SGHDT and YYEEEE. In DNA, the CDR3 is TGTGCCAGCAGCTCGAGGAATCAGCCCCAGCATTTT. It is translated as CASSSRNQPQHF.

In its sample, this clone was seen a few times. This sequence joins TRBV7-2 and TRBJ2-7; 8 nucleotides agree with TRBD2. From germline, CDR1 is SGHTA and CDR2 FQGNSA. Trimming at V came to 5 bases and at J to 0 bases, leaving 3 bases not matched to a gene. CDR3 length: 14 amino acids. CDR3 sequence: CASSPGRASYEQYF. CDR3 nucleotide sequence: TGTGCCAGCAGCCCCGGGAGGGCCTCCTACGAGCAGTACTTC. The full variable domain, in which reference TRBV7-2 and TRBJ2-7 provide the parts outside the CDR3, is GAGVSQSPSNKVTEKGKDVELRCDPISGHTALYWYRQSLGQGLEFLIYFQGNSAPDKSGLPSDRFSAERTGGSVSTLTIQRTQQEDSAVYLCASSPGRASYEQYFGPGTRLTVT.

The chain carries TRBV2 and TRBJ1-5; no definite D call. Deletions cut 5 bases from V and 0 bases from J, with 11 bases between. This CDR3 has 15 residues. From germline, CDR1 is SNHLY and CDR2 FYNNEI. CDR3 coding DNA: TGTGCCAGCAGTAAAGAACAGCATAGCAATCAGCCCCAGCATTTT. Translated, it gives CASSKEQHSNQPQHF.

J is TRBJ2-1 and V is TRBV5-1, with 10 bases lining up with TRBD2. Germline values: CDR1 SGHRS, CDR2 YFSETQ. With 4 bases clipped from V and 5 bases from J, the junction kept 6 bases outside the gene matches. The CDR3 has 15 amino acids. In DNA, the CDR3 is TGCGCCAGCAGCGGATGGACTAGCGGAGACAATGAGCAGTTCTTC. This gives the protein CASSGWTSGDNEQFF.